The 10 T cell receptor beta chains presented below share a single source sample, sequenced in a study of blood T cell repertoires in COVID-19 (dated by TCRdb to the early 2020s). The library was produced with the immunoSEQ multiplex PCR assay. This immuneACCESS table, as held by TCRdb, lists in-frame sequences with V and J called but not all clones. Of the missing ones, under half trace to an unresolved V gene in checked studies; the others have no known cause. Present in this sample are 150,000 to 200,000 clones, just under 90% of which were seen just once. The ten top clones hold under 15% of the sample. Material for sequencing was peripheral blood. All receptors derive from a woman in her 70s with COVID-19, enrolled during active disease.

The rearrangement uses TRBV10-3 and TRBJ1-1, with D unclear. Trimming cost V 8 bases and J 0 bases, with 7 bases left between them. The germline gives CDR1 ENHRY, CDR2 SYGVKD. The CDR3 runs to 12 residues. CDR3 sequence (DNA): TGTGCCATCGCCGAGATGAACACTGAAGCTTTCTTT. Its translation: CAIAEMNTEAFF.

The V and J genes are TRBV9 and TRBJ2-5; 7 bases fit TRBD1. Per the germline V gene, CDR1 is SGDLS and CDR2 is YYNGEE. V dropped 2 bases and J dropped 3; count of bases not matched to a gene: 13. This CDR3 region has 17 residues. CDR3 DNA: TGTGCCAGCAGCGTGGCCCCTCTGACAGGGCTGGAAGAGACCCAGTACTTC. Its protein product is CASSVAPLTGLEETQYF.

CDR3 DNA: TGCGCCAGCAGCCTCCACCCGATTCAGGGGTCGGACTATGGCTACACCTTC. Translated, it gives CASSLHPIQGSDYGYTF. The V and J genes are TRBV5-1 and TRBJ1-2; weak D call: TRBD1 (6 bases). The CDR3 runs 17 residues. Trimming pared 4 bases from V and 3 bases from J, leaving 22 bases between. Germline CDR1 is SGHRS and CDR2 is YFSETQ.

The V call is TRBV7-6, the J call TRBJ2-5; D perhaps matches TRBD2 (5 bases). This CDR3 has 15 residues. Germline CDR1 is SGHVS and CDR2 is FNYEAQ. V gave up 5 bases and J gave up 0 bases, with 13 bases separating them. CDR3 bases: TGTGCCAGCAGCCTCCCCACGGGAAACCAAGAGACCCAGTACTTC. Translation: CASSLPTGNQETQYF.

The chain uses TRBV4-2 and TRBJ2-5; 10 bases are shared with TRBD2. The CDR3 totals 16 residues. Germline-derived CDR1 and CDR2 are LGHNA and YNFKEQ. V shed 1 base, J shed 3 bases, and the junction held 5 bases outside the gene matches. CDR3 DNA sequence: TGTGCCAGCAGCCAAGGTACTAGCGGGGTGAAAGAGACCCAGTACTTC. It encodes CASSQGTSGVKETQYF.

DNA of the CDR3: TGTGCCATCACCCGGACAGGGTCCCACGAGCAGTACTTC. As protein: CAITRTGSHEQYF. The V and J genes are TRBV10-3 and TRBJ2-7; 8 bases fit TRBD1. CDR3 size: 13 residues. V shed 7 bases and J 5 bases; nucleotides not matched to a gene: 7. Germline loops: CDR1 ENHRY, CDR2 SYGVKD.

This clone was observed once. The chain joins TRBV10-3 to TRBJ1-2; D unclear. Germline V CDR1 and CDR2: ENHRY, SYGVKD. CDR3 length: 14 residues. Trimming left V 0 bases short and J 4 bases short, with 9 bases between. The CDR3 reads CAISESSGFYGYTF. The CDR3 DNA is TGTGCCATCAGTGAGTCGTCGGGGTTCTATGGCTACACCTTC.

The gene calls are TRBV29-1 and TRBJ2-7, with D tentatively TRBD2 (5 bases). The ends were cut back, 6 bases at V and 0 bases at J, with 9 bases in the middle. Germline lookup yields CDR1 SQVTM and CDR2 ANQGSEA. The CDR3 sequence is 12 residues long. For the CDR3, the DNA is TGCAGCGTGAGGGAGAACTCCTACGAGCAGTACTTC. It codes for CSVRENSYEQYF.

The chain links TRBV29-1 to TRBJ1-2, with a possible D match to TRBD1 (5 bases). CDR1 SQVTM and CDR2 ANQGSEA come from the germline V gene. The CDR3 runs to 13 residues. V was clipped by 8 bases and J by 7 bases, with 20 bases between them. The CDR3 loop is CSSDSFETSGYTF. The DNA for the CDR3 is TGCAGCTCTGACAGCTTCGAGACGTCTGGCTACACCTTC.

The V gene is TRBV29-1, the J gene TRBJ1-2; D ambiguous. This CDR3 has 14 residues. V shed 5 bases and J shed 0 bases, with 13 bases lying between them. Looked up from germline, CDR1 is SQVTM and CDR2 is ANQGSEA. CDR3 in amino acids: CSVPPWGANYGYTF. CDR3 coding DNA: TGCAGCGTTCCCCCCTGGGGAGCTAACTATGGCTACACCTTC.